This record looks at one TCR beta chain sequence and its context. The data derive from a study of blood T cell repertoires in COVID-19. Background on the study: The United States, Italy and Spain provided the acute and convalescent COVID-19 samples. Nucleic acid was either cDNA or gDNA, and it came from T cells, B-cell-depleted T cells, or PBMCs.

Germline-derived CDR1 and CDR2 are LNHDA and SQIVND (reference sequence). CDR3 length: 15 amino acids. The ends lost 5 bases at V and 7 bases at J; junction bases unmatched: 10. Authors' processing steps: Amplification of reference gene primers was used by the study to estimate nucleated cell counts. Sequencing used immunoSEQ multiplex PCR; TCRdb keeps in-frame clones, though not all of them. The DNA was the basis for D and trimming; V, J and clone size are from that table. Of 650,000 to 800,000 clones in the sample, 85% to 90% were seen once. The receptor comes from a woman aged 18-30 years with acute or convalescent COVID-19. The sample was peripheral blood. The gene calls are TRBV19 and TRBJ1-2, with 10 bases fitting TRBD1. The CDR3 is CASSDSGQGLSGYTF. The CDR3 bases are TGTGCCAGTAGTGATTCGGGACAGGGGTTATCTGGCTACACCTTC.